This T cell receptor (beta chain) was identified in a study of blood T cell repertoires in COVID-19. Study in general: The origin of the acute and convalescent COVID-19 samples was the United States, Italy and Spain.

How the authors handled the data: Reference gene primers were amplified, and this amplification served to estimate nucleated cell counts. Measured with immunoSEQ multiplex PCR; TCRdb has only the in-frame clones, and not every one. The V and J calls and the clone size are those of that table, but D and trimming were determined from the DNA. Among roughly 68,000 clones listed, roughly 81% were seen once. Germline CDR1 reads SGHNT; CDR2 reads YENEEA. The length of the CDR3 is 14 residues. The V gene end was trimmed by 5 bases and the J gene end by 1 base; junction bases not matched to a gene: 4. This sequence joins TRBV11-3 and TRBJ1-1, with 7 bases aligning to TRBD1. Sequenced sample: peripheral blood. This receptor was taken from a human donor in a cohort sampled during active COVID-19. CDR3 nucleotides: TGTGCCAGCAGCACGGGACAGCCGAACACTGAAGCTTTCTTT. Protein product: CASSTGQPNTEAFF.